This T cell receptor (beta chain) was recovered during a study of blood T cell repertoires in COVID-19. About the research overall: From T cells, B-cell-depleted T cells, or PBMCs came the material, which was cDNA or gDNA.

This CDR3 is built from 18 residues. Germline V gene data show CDR1 as SNHLY and CDR2 as FYNNEI. The V end was cut by 6 bases, the J end by 1 base, with 23 bases between. Generated by immunoSEQ multiplex PCR, the TCRdb table keeps only in-frame clones and is missing some. Altogether about 160,000 clones are present, roughly 80% being singletons, with the ten largest covering roughly 8.6%. The sequencing sample was made of peripheral blood. The receptor comes from a man in his fifties or sixties with acute or convalescent COVID-19. This sequence joins TRBV2 and TRBJ2-3; D perhaps matches TRBD1 (6 bases). Written as DNA, the CDR3 is TGTGCCAGCAGAGATTATCCACAGGGCCCAGGGGGCACAGATACGCAGTATTTT. Amino acid sequence: CASRDYPQGPGGTDTQYF.